Below are 2 T cell receptor beta chains sequenced from a single sample in a study of T cell clonality in common variable immunodeficiency. Some clones are missing from TCRdb's copy, which holds only in-frame ones; the method was immunoSEQ multiplex PCR. The sample is made up of 50,000 to 65,000 clones, none counted only once. Sequenced: peripheral blood mononuclear cells. These receptors all stem from a person aged 18 to 75 in good health.

The table lists this clone with many counts. The read terminates 3 residues before the CDR3 end, so the remaining end is supplied by the germline J gene. The chain has TRBV19 and TRBJ1-1; D gene uncertain. The ends were cut back, 8 bases at V and 7 bases at J, with 8 bases in the middle. Germline V gene sequence: CDR1 LNHDA, CDR2 SQIVND (reference sequence). The CDR3 runs 10 residues. CDR3 residues: CASRADEAFF. The sequenced CDR3 bases are TGTGCCAGTCGCGCCGATGAA.

This clone was observed many times. The CDR3 extends 3 residues past the end of the read, so its final part is completed from the germline J gene. The gene calls are TRBV20-1 and TRBJ2-1; TRBD1 agrees at 9 bases. CDR3 size: 14 residues. Germline assignment: CDR1 DFQATT and CDR2 SNEGSKA (reference sequence). Trimming at V came to 2 bases and at J to 6 bases, leaving 5 bases not matched to a gene. Incomplete CDR3 DNA: TGCAGTGCTAGAACCGGGACAGGGCCCAATGAG. It encodes CSARTGTGPNE. The full CDR3 protein reads CSARTGTGPNEQFF.